Presented here are 27 T cell receptor beta chains from one specimen sequenced in a study of control samples from healthy donors and cancer patients. Libraries were prepared by immunoSEQ multiplex PCR; TCRdb keeps only in-frame clonotypes and omits some of them. This sample has 150,000 to 200,000 clones, with around 90% found just once. The sample was blood. The receptors originated from a woman in her thirties or forties in good health.

The chain uses TRBV6-5 and TRBJ1-1, with D unclear. Trimming took off 9 bases at V and 0 bases at J, with 8 bases between the two ends. In germline, CDR1 is MNHEY, CDR2 SVGAGI. The CDR3 runs to 12 residues. CDR3 nucleotide sequence: TGTGCCAGTACTGCCCTGAACACTGAAGCTTTCTTT. This sequence encodes CASTALNTEAFF.

This clone was seen just once. The V gene is TRBV11-2, the J gene TRBJ2-1, with TRBD2 identical over 10 bases. CDR1 is SGHAT, CDR2 FQNNGV, per germline. Trimming took 5 bases from V and 6 from J; bases not matched to a gene: 10. The CDR3 sequence is 16 residues long. The CDR3 sequence is CASSRLTSGFLNEQFF. CDR3 nucleotide sequence: TGTGCCAGCAGCCGTTTGACTAGCGGGTTCCTCAATGAGCAGTTCTTC. The variable domain in full, completed from reference TRBV11-2 and TRBJ2-1, reads EAGVAQSPRYKIIEKRQSVAFWCNPISGHATLYWYQQILGQGPKLLIQFQNNGVVDDSQLPKDRFSAERLKGVDSTLKIQPAKLEDSAVYLCASSRLTSGFLNEQFFGPGTRLTVL.

CDR3 loop: CASRETSGVPGAYNEQFF. The CDR3, as DNA: TGCGCCAGCAGGGAGACTAGCGGGGTACCTGGGGCCTACAATGAGCAGTTCTTC. This chain joins TRBV10-2 and TRBJ2-1; the match to TRBD2 covers 11 bases. Germline V CDR1 and CDR2: WSHSY, SAAADI. The CDR3 spans 18 residues. V lost 6 bases, J lost 2 bases, and 12 bases stayed unmatched.

This clone occurred once. The chain recombines TRBV10-3 with TRBJ2-5; TRBD2 is a possible D gene (6 bases). V dropped 7 bases and J dropped 4 bases, with 13 bases sitting between them. Germline V gene lookup returns CDR1 ENHRY and CDR2 SYGVKD. The CDR3 runs 13 residues. The CDR3 nucleotides are TGTGCCATCAAGGGGACTGCCACAGAGACCCAGTACTTC. Amino acids: CAIKGTATETQYF.

The chain carries TRBV27 and TRBJ1-4, with 7 bases identical to TRBD1. After removal of 5 bases from V and 2 bases from J, the junction contained 11 bases not matched to a gene. The germline gives CDR1 MNHEY, CDR2 SMNVEV (reference sequence). The CDR3 contains 17 residues. CDR3 loop: CASSRQGVWATNEKLFF. CDR3 DNA sequence: TGTGCCAGCAGTCGGCAGGGGGTTTGGGCTACTAATGAAAAACTGTTTTTT.

J is TRBJ1-2 and V is TRBV5-6, with D possibly TRBD1 on 5 matching bases. The germline V gene has CDR1 SGHDT and CDR2 YYEEEE. The CDR3 is 14 amino acids. V lost 6 bases and J lost 4, with 16 bases in between. The CDR3 sequence: CASNLQGALYGYTF. The CDR3 DNA follows: TGTGCCAGCAACCTCCAAGGGGCGCTCTATGGCTACACCTTC. The entire variable domain, with the rest obtained from reference TRBV5-6 and TRBJ1-2, is as follows: DAGVTQSPTHLIKTRGQQVTLRCSPKSGHDTVSWYQQALGQGPQFIFQYYEEEERQRGNFPDRFSGHQFPNYSSELNVNALLLGDSALYLCASNLQGALYGYTFGSGTRLTVV.

This clone has a handful of counts. This rearrangement joins TRBV7-3 to TRBJ2-5, with 14 nucleotides matching TRBD2. The CDR3 is made up of 15 amino acids. V was pared by 4 bases and J by 7 bases, with 5 bases of the junction left unmatched. CDR1 and CDR2 (germline): SGHTA, FQGTGA. CDR3 DNA sequence: TGTGCCAGCAGCTCCTCCGGGACTAGCGGGGGGACCCAGTACTTC. This encodes CASSSSGTSGGTQYF.

This chain links TRBV7-6 with TRBJ2-1; TRBD2 agrees at 16 bases. Germline CDR1 SGHVS, CDR2 FNYEAQ. This CDR3 comprises 15 residues. Losses at the gene ends were 3 bases for V and 9 bases for J; bases not matched to a gene: 2. The DNA for the CDR3 is TGTGCCAGCAGCTTGGGACTAGCGGGGGGGCCTGAGCAGTTCTTC. Protein: CASSLGLAGGPEQFF.

V usage is TRBV4-1 and J usage is TRBJ2-7, with D possibly being TRBD1 (5 bases). The CDR3 extends over 15 amino acids. The V gene lost 1 base and the J gene lost 4 bases, with 14 bases spanning the gap. In germline, CDR1 is MGHRA, CDR2 YSYEKL. As DNA, the CDR3 is TGCGCCAGCAGCCAAGGCGCAGGGATTAGGTACGAGCAGTACTTC. This translates into CASSQGAGIRYEQYF.

The rearrangement links TRBV29-1 to TRBJ2-7, with D possibly matching TRBD1 (5 bases). Trimming left V 4 bases short and J 2 bases short, with 15 bases between. This CDR3 region has 14 residues. From germline, CDR1 is SQVTM and CDR2 ANQGSEA. CDR3 loop: CSVAPPTDPYEQYF. The CDR3 nucleotides are TGCAGCGTTGCCCCACCGACAGATCCCTACGAGCAGTACTTC.

J is TRBJ2-3 and V is TRBV7-2; maybe TRBD2 (5 bases). Germline assignment: CDR1 SGHTA and CDR2 FQGNSA. The length of the CDR3 is 17 residues. Trimming removed 3 bases at V and 4 bases at J, with 20 bases between. CDR3 in amino acids: CASSFGSDPAFADTQYF. The CDR3 nucleotides read TGTGCCAGCAGCTTTGGGAGCGACCCCGCGTTTGCAGATACGCAGTATTTT.

V usage is TRBV7-9 and J usage is TRBJ2-7, with 8 bases identical to TRBD2. The CDR3 extends over 14 amino acids. V shed 5 bases and J 1 base; nucleotides not matched to a gene: 4. Germline V gene sequence: CDR1 SEHNR, CDR2 FQNEAQ (reference sequence). This CDR3 is CASSPGGDSYEQYF. CDR3 coding DNA: TGTGCCAGCAGCCCGGGGGGGGATTCCTACGAGCAGTACTTC.

The chain links TRBV5-4 to TRBJ2-5; D not resolved. CDR1 SGHNT and CDR2 YYREEE come from the germline V gene (reference sequence). V gave up 6 bases and J gave up 5 bases, with 11 bases separating them. There are 12 residues in the CDR3. The CDR3 region is CASNNPRETQYF. In nucleotides, the CDR3 is TGTGCCAGCAACAACCCCCGGGAGACCCAGTACTTC. Full variable domain (missing parts from reference TRBV5-4 and TRBJ2-5): ETGVTQSPTHLIKTRGQQVTLRCSSQSGHNTVSWYQQALGQGPQFIFQYYREEENGRGNFPPRFSGLQFPNYSSELNVNALELDDSALYLCASNNPRETQYFGPGTRLLVL.

The V call is TRBV10-2, the J call TRBJ1-5, with TRBD1 as a possible D gene (6 bases). The CDR3 is 17 amino acids. The germline V gene encodes CDR1 WSHSY and CDR2 SAAADI. Trimming shortened V by 4 bases and J by 0 bases, and 16 bases separated the two germline ends. The CDR3 is CASSGGGGAYSNQPQHF. Written as DNA, the CDR3 is TGCGCCAGCAGTGGGGGTGGGGGGGCTTATAGCAATCAGCCCCAGCATTTT.

This clone has only one observation. The chain combines TRBV6-1 with TRBJ2-7; no firm D call. The V end was cut by 1 base, the J end by 2 bases, with 3 bases between. This CDR3 has 12 amino acids. From germline, CDR1 is MNHNS and CDR2 SASEGT. The CDR3 is CASSEVPYEQYF. CDR3 DNA sequence: TGTGCCAGCAGTGAAGTACCCTACGAGCAGTACTTC.

The chain is built from TRBV7-9 and TRBJ2-3; 7 nucleotides match TRBD2. Germline-derived CDR1 and CDR2 are SEHNR and FQNEAQ (reference sequence). The CDR3 has 14 amino acids. V trimming: 5 bases; J trimming: 4 bases; junction bases outside the gene matches: 6. In nucleotides, the CDR3 is TGTGCCAGCAGCCGGGGAGGGGACTCAGATACGCAGTATTTT. It encodes CASSRGGDSDTQYF.

The gene calls are TRBV7-8 and TRBJ2-5; D might be TRBD1 or TRBD2, each matching 5 bases. Germline assignment: CDR1 SGHVS and CDR2 FQNEAQ. The CDR3 runs to 18 residues. V was cut by 5 bases and J by 5 bases, with 27 bases left in between. The CDR3 region has the DNA TGTGCCAGCAGCCCGCATTTGGGGGTGGGCGCTTCTCATGAGACCCAGTACTTC. This codes for CASSPHLGVGASHETQYF.

The CDR3 loop reads CSVAGLGETQYF. In nucleotides, the CDR3 is TGCAGCGTTGCCGGCCTGGGGGAGACCCAGTACTTC. This chain joins TRBV29-1 and TRBJ2-5; no reliable D call. The V gene's germline CDR1 is SQVTM and CDR2 ANQGSEA. There are 12 residues in the CDR3. V was cut by 4 bases and J by 5 bases, with 11 bases left in between.

This chain connects TRBV4-1 to TRBJ1-5, with 8 bases aligning to TRBD1. Germline values: CDR1 MGHRA, CDR2 YSYEKL. This CDR3 comprises 16 residues. After removal of 4 bases from V and 5 bases from J, the junction contained 10 bases not matched to a gene. CDR3 sequence reads: CASSRGQVEGDQPQHF. The DNA for the CDR3 is TGCGCCAGCAGCCGGGGACAGGTAGAGGGAGATCAGCCCCAGCATTTT.

The chain joins TRBV29-1 to TRBJ1-1, with TRBD1 matching 9 bases. The CDR3 loop spans 13 amino acids. Looked up from germline, CDR1 is SQVTM and CDR2 is ANQGSEA. V trimming: 6 bases; J trimming: 0 bases; junction bases outside the gene matches: 2. This CDR3 reads CSVGTGLNTEAFF. The CDR3 nucleotides are TGCAGCGTCGGGACAGGGCTGAACACTGAAGCTTTCTTT.

CDR3 nucleotides: TGTGCCACCAGTGTTTGTGGGACAGGAAGGTTTGGCTACACCTTC. Protein sequence: CATSVCGTGRFGYTF. The chain links TRBV24-1 to TRBJ1-2; the match to TRBD1 covers 8 bases. CDR1 KGHDR and CDR2 SFDVKD come from the germline V gene. With V trimmed by 5 bases and J by 7 bases, 11 bases remained unmatched. This CDR3 is 15 amino acids long.

The gene calls are TRBV2 and TRBJ1-1; unclear D gene. The CDR3 extends over 13 amino acids. Trimming cost V 5 bases and J 4 bases, with 11 bases left between them. CDR1 and CDR2 from the germline V gene are SNHLY and FYNNEI. The CDR3 reads CASSTPGATEAFF. CDR3 bases: TGTGCCAGCAGTACCCCCGGAGCCACTGAAGCTTTCTTT.

In this sample, this clone turned up once. This chain uses TRBV5-1 with TRBJ1-2, with D possibly matching TRBD1 (5 bases). This CDR3 is 14 amino acids long. In germline, CDR1 is SGHRS, CDR2 YFSETQ. V was pared by 0 bases and J by 5 bases, with 11 bases between. CDR3 protein: CASSLAGGEYGYTF. For the CDR3, the DNA is TGCGCCAGCAGCTTGGCCGGAGGGGAATATGGCTACACCTTC.

A note on this clone: A much larger clone differs from this one at a single base, so this may be a read error. The rearrangement joins TRBV6-6 to TRBJ2-5; D remains unclear. Germline V lookup: CDR1 MNHNY, CDR2 SVGAGI (reference sequence). The CDR3 totals 15 residues. CDR3 DNA: TGTGCCGGCAGCCGGTTTTGGGTGTGGGAAGAGACCCAGTACTTC. This sequence encodes CAGSRFWVWEETQYF.

The rearrangement links TRBV19 to TRBJ1-5, with D perhaps matching TRBD1 (6 bases). This CDR3 spans 14 amino acids. V lost 5 bases to trimming and J lost 3 bases, with 11 bases between them. Germline CDR1 reads LNHDA; CDR2 reads SQIVND (reference sequence). CDR3 in amino acids: CASSPGHINQPQHF. CDR3 DNA: TGTGCCAGTAGTCCGGGACACATCAATCAGCCCCAGCATTTT. Looking up the rest from reference TRBV19 and TRBJ1-5 gives the full variable domain: DGGITQSPKYLFRKEGQNVTLSCEQNLNHDAMYWYRQDPGQGLRLIYYSQIVNDFQKGDIAEGYSVSREKKESFPLTVTSAQKNPTAFYLCASSPGHINQPQHFGDGTRLSIL.

V is TRBV9 and J is TRBJ1-1; 9 bases align to TRBD1. Per the germline V gene, CDR1 is SGDLS and CDR2 is YYNGEE. This CDR3 has 17 amino acids. J gave up 4 bases and V 4 bases, and 14 bases lay outside the gene matches. The CDR3 sequence: CASSQGTGGASSTEAFF. The DNA for the CDR3 is TGTGCCAGCAGCCAAGGCACAGGGGGCGCGAGTTCCACTGAAGCTTTCTTT.

This chain joins TRBV2 and TRBJ1-2, with 9 bases matching TRBD1. The CDR3 is 14 amino acids. Germline V gene data show CDR1 as SNHLY and CDR2 as FYNNEI. With V trimmed by 5 bases and J by 4 bases, 5 bases remained unmatched. The CDR3 loop is CASSPGQGGYGYTF. The CDR3, as DNA: TGTGCCAGCAGTCCGGGACAGGGCGGCTATGGCTACACCTTC.